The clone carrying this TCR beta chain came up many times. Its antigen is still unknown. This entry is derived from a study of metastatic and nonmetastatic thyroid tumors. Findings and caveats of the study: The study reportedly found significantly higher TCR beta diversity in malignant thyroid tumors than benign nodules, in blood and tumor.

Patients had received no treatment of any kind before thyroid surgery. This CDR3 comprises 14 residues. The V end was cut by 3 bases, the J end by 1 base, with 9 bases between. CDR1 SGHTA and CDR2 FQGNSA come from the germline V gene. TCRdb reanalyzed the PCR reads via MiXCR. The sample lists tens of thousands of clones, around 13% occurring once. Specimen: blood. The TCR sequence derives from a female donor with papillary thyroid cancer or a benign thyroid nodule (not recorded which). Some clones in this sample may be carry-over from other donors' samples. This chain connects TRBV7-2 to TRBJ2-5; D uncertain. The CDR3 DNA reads TGTGCCAGCAGCTTTAGGACGGCCCAAGAGACCCAGTACTTC. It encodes CASSFRTAQETQYF.